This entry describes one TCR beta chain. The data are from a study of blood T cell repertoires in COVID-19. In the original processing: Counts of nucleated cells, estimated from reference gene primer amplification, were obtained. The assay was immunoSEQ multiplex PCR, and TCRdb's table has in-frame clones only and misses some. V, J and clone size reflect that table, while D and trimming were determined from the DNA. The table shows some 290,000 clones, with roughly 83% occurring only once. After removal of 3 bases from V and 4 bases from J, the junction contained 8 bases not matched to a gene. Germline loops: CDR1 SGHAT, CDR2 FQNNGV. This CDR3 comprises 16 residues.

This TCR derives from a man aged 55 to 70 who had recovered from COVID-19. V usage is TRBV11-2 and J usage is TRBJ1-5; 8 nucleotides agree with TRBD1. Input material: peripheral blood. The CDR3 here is CASSLGVGTGNQPQHF. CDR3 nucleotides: TGTGCCAGCAGCTTGGGTGTTGGGACAGGAAATCAGCCCCAGCATTTT.